These T cell receptor beta chains were read from a single sample in a study of immune evolution from preneoplasia to lung adenocarcinoma. TCRdb's table, derived via immunoSEQ multiplex PCR, lists solely in-frame clones and lacks some. Here the sample spans 8,500 to 10,000 clones, approximately 79% being singletons. Sequenced sample: FFPE lung adenocarcinoma in situ tissue. The receptor set was obtained from an older person with lung adenocarcinoma. Each CDR3 is given with its conserved first and last residue. Fields, in order: V gene, clone size, J gene, D gene, CDR3 DNA, CDR3 protein. D genes are given only for firm matches. Rows give clone size only sometimes, using once, few, many, or a class for an expanded clone.

v_gene: TRBV5-6
abundance: .
j_gene: TRBJ2-6
d_gene: .
CDR3nt: TGTGCCAGCAGCTGGAGAGGGAACTGGGCCAACGTCCTGACTTTC
CDR3aa: CASSWRGNWANVLTF

v_gene: TRBV4-3
abundance: .
j_gene: TRBJ1-4
d_gene: TRBD1
CDR3nt: TGCGCCAGCAGCCAAGGGACAGGGCTTACTAATGAAAAACTGTTTTTT
CDR3aa: CASSQGTGLTNEKLFF

v_gene: TRBV6-4
abundance: once
j_gene: TRBJ2-3
d_gene: .
CDR3nt: TGTGCCAGCAGTGATGGGAGATACACAGATACGCAGTATTTT
CDR3aa: CASSDGRYTDTQYF

v_gene: TRBV11-2
abundance: .
j_gene: TRBJ2-1
d_gene: .
CDR3nt: TGTGCCAGCAGCTTAATGGGCCGAAATAATGAGCAGTTCTTC
CDR3aa: CASSLMGRNNEQFF

v_gene: TRBV6-5
abundance: .
j_gene: TRBJ2-3
d_gene: .
CDR3nt: TGTGCCAGCAGTTACCGATTGACAAGGGATACGCAGTATTTT
CDR3aa: CASSYRLTRDTQYF

v_gene: TRBV4-3
abundance: .
j_gene: TRBJ1-4
d_gene: .
CDR3nt: TGCGCCAGCAGCCAAGGACTTGCAACTAATGAAAAACTGTTTTTT
CDR3aa: CASSQGLATNEKLFF

v_gene: TRBV5-1
abundance: few
j_gene: TRBJ2-7
d_gene: TRBD1
CDR3nt: TGCGCCAGCAGCTTGGCTATCGGACAGGGAGAGCAGTACTTC
CDR3aa: CASSLAIGQGEQYF

v_gene: TRBV10-3
abundance: once
j_gene: TRBJ2-3
d_gene: .
CDR3nt: TGTGCCATCAGTGATCCACGTCGGATAAGCACAGATACGCAGTATTTT
CDR3aa: CAISDPRRISTDTQYF

v_gene: TRBV5-4
abundance: .
j_gene: TRBJ1-2
d_gene: TRBD1
CDR3nt: TGTGCCAGCAGCGTGGGACAGGGGTCGTTCGGCTACACCTTC
CDR3aa: CASSVGQGSFGYTF

v_gene: TRBV25-1
abundance: .
j_gene: TRBJ1-1
d_gene: .
CDR3nt: TGTGCCAGCACGACAGAGGGGACTGAAGCTTTCTTT
CDR3aa: CASTTEGTEAFF

v_gene: TRBV21-1
abundance: .
j_gene: TRBJ2-7
d_gene: .
CDR3nt: TGTGCCAGCACGTGGGGGGGGGCCCTCTCCTACGAGCAGTACTTC
CDR3aa: CASTWGGALSYEQYF

v_gene: TRBV5-5
abundance: .
j_gene: TRBJ1-2
d_gene: .
CDR3nt: TGTGCCAGCGCCTACGGTCTGGGTGGGGGCTACACCTTC
CDR3aa: CASAYGLGGGYTF

v_gene: TRBV7-8
abundance: few
j_gene: TRBJ2-3
d_gene: TRBD2
CDR3nt: TGTGCCACCCAGCTAGCGGGGGGGACAGATACGCAGTATTTT
CDR3aa: CATQLAGGTDTQYF

v_gene: TRBV19
abundance: few
j_gene: TRBJ1-2
d_gene: .
CDR3nt: TGTGCCAGTAGTATCCCAGGGTTCAGCTACACCTTC
CDR3aa: CASSIPGFSYTF

v_gene: TRBV7-3
abundance: few
j_gene: TRBJ2-5
d_gene: TRBD2
CDR3nt: TGTGCCAGCAGCTTATTGGGACTAGGGGCCCAAGAGACCCAGTACTTC
CDR3aa: CASSLLGLGAQETQYF

v_gene: TRBV7-2
abundance: .
j_gene: TRBJ1-2
d_gene: .
CDR3nt: TGTGCCAGCAGCATCATAGGCTATGGCTACACCTTC
CDR3aa: CASSIIGYGYTF

v_gene: TRBV29-1
abundance: .
j_gene: TRBJ2-6
d_gene: .
CDR3nt: TGCAGCGTTGAAGATGCCGGGGCCAGCTCTGGGGCCAACGTCCTGACTTTC
CDR3aa: CSVEDAGASSGANVLTF

v_gene: TRBV2
abundance: .
j_gene: TRBJ2-7
d_gene: .
CDR3nt: TGTGCCAGCTCGCGTGCGTCCTACGAGCAGTACTTC
CDR3aa: CASSRASYEQYF

v_gene: TRBV7-9
abundance: .
j_gene: TRBJ2-7
d_gene: .
CDR3nt: TGTGCCAGCAGCTTAGTGGCCTACGAGCAGTACTTC
CDR3aa: CASSLVAYEQYF

v_gene: TRBV7-8
abundance: .
j_gene: TRBJ2-3
d_gene: .
CDR3nt: TGTGCCAGCAGCCAAGTGGTAGATACGCAGTATTTT
CDR3aa: CASSQVVDTQYF

v_gene: TRBV30
abundance: .
j_gene: TRBJ1-2
d_gene: .
CDR3nt: TGTGCCTGGAGGACCGTTGGCTACACCTTC
CDR3aa: CAWRTVGYTF

v_gene: TRBV4-3
abundance: .
j_gene: TRBJ2-3
d_gene: .
CDR3nt: TGCGCCAGCAGCCAACAGGACTCTAGCACAGATACGCAGTATTTT
CDR3aa: CASSQQDSSTDTQYF